This record looks at one T cell receptor beta chain sequence and its context. The CDR3 contains 16 residues. Germline-derived CDR1 and CDR2 are SGHRS and YFSETQ. V shed 0 bases and J 1 base; nucleotides not matched to a gene: 3. This entry is derived from a study of cytomegalovirus exposure and HLA in healthy donors. A multiplex PCR was run with 60 Vbeta primers and 13 Jbeta primers. Here immunoSEQ multiplex PCR was the method, and the copy in TCRdb shows in-frame clones only, minus some. The sample holds roughly 100,000 clones, roughly an eighth seen once. This sequence originates from a man aged 35 to 55 in good health and CMV-seropositive. The sample taken for sequencing was PBMCs. The chain couples TRBV5-1 to TRBJ2-2; 7 nucleotides agree with TRBD2. In DNA form, the CDR3 reads TGCGCCAGCAGCTTGGGGCCTAGCGGGAACACCGGGGAGCTGTTTTTT. Translated: CASSLGPSGNTGELFF.